The rows below give T cell receptor beta chains drawn from one sample of a study of shared T cell receptors in the human thymus. The repertoire was sequenced with immunoSEQ multiplex PCR; TCRdb's copy has only in-frame clones and lacks some. Counted here are roughly 550,000 clones, approximately 80% occurring once; the ten biggest clones make up about 0.013%. In addition, the sample was reused for a study of human thymus T cells.

Specimen: thymocytes. These receptors all come from a boy under two years old with a congenital heart defect. The CDR3 runs from the conserved cysteine through the conserved F or W. A D gene is named only where the DNA matches it firmly. Clone size is not always given. Where it is, it says once, few, many or a class for expanded clones.

>-|TRBJ2-7|TRBV7-2|TRBD2
CASSSRLAGGPHEQYF
TGTGCCAGCAGCTCCAGACTAGCGGGAGGGCCCCACGAGCAGTACTTC
>-|TRBJ2-7|TRBV13|-
CASSLKVPGSYEQYF
TGTGCCAGCAGCTTAAAGGTTCCGGGCTCCTACGAGCAGTACTTC
>-|TRBJ2-7|TRBV10-3|-
CAIGGGLGHEQYF
TGTGCCATCGGGGGCGGGCTAGGCCACGAGCAGTACTTC
>-|TRBJ1-5|TRBV5-8|TRBD1
CASSLAVKTGVNQPQHF
TGTGCCAGCAGCTTGGCGGTTAAGACAGGGGTAAATCAGCCCCAGCATTTT
>-|TRBJ1-1|TRBV12-5|TRBD1
CASGLNRGLGGGTEAFF
TGTGCTAGTGGCCTCAACAGGGGGCTCGGCGGAGGGACTGAAGCTTTCTTT
>-|TRBJ1-1|TRBV19|-
CASSLRGNDEAFF
TGTGCCAGTAGTCTCAGGGGAAATGATGAAGCTTTCTTT
>-|TRBJ2-5|TRBV7-9|TRBD2
CASSLGLARPQYF
TGTGCCAGCAGCTTAGGACTAGCGCGGCCCCAGTACTTC
>-|TRBJ1-2|TRBV30|TRBD1
CAWNPDRGGGYTF
TGTGCCTGGAACCCCGACAGGGGAGGTGGCTACACCTTC
>-|TRBJ2-2|TRBV28|-
CASSFPRGRTGELFF
TGTGCCAGCAGTTTCCCGCGGGGCCGCACCGGGGAGCTGTTTTTT
>-|TRBJ2-3|TRBV7-2|-
CASSRDFDTDTQYF
TGTGCCAGCAGCCGGGACTTTGACACAGATACGCAGTATTTT
>-|TRBJ2-7|TRBV7-3|TRBD2
CASSSGTSRSQKLNEQYF
TGTGCCAGCAGCTCCGGGACTAGTCGTTCCCAGAAGTTGAACGAGCAGTACTTC
>-|TRBJ2-1|TRBV19|-
CASSPDRQQIYNEQFF
TGTGCCAGTAGTCCCGACAGACAACAAATCTACAATGAGCAGTTCTTC
>-|TRBJ1-1|TRBV19|TRBD1
CASSTDRGTEAFF
TGTGCCAGTAGTACGGACAGGGGAACTGAAGCTTTCTTT
>-|TRBJ2-5|TRBV29-1|TRBD2
CSVSSGTTSQETQYF
TGCAGCGTCTCCTCCGGGACTACCTCCCAGGAGACCCAGTACTTC
>-|TRBJ1-2|TRBV27|-
CASSSNSQDGYTF
TGTGCCAGCAGTTCGAACTCACAGGATGGCTACACCTTC
>-|TRBJ2-1|TRBV12-5|-
CASGLSPAGETYNEQFF
TGTGCTAGTGGTTTGTCCCCTGCAGGGGAGACTTACAATGAGCAGTTCTTC
>-|TRBJ2-2|TRBV19|-
CASSITDSRGGELFF
TGTGCCAGTAGTATCACTGATAGTCGGGGCGGGGAGCTGTTTTTT
>-|TRBJ1-3|TRBV19|-
CASSRDNGNTIYF
TGTGCCAGTAGTAGAGACAATGGAAACACCATATATTTT
>-|TRBJ2-7|TRBV5-6|-
CASSLLRGGPYEQYF
TGTGCCAGCAGCTTGCTCAGGGGAGGGCCTTACGAGCAGTACTTC
>-|TRBJ1-1|TRBV5-1|-
CASSLVGGIRNTEAFF
TGCGCCAGCAGCTTGGTTGGGGGCATTAGGAACACTGAAGCTTTCTTT
>-|TRBJ2-6|TRBV10-3|-
CAISGWTGGSSGANVLTF
TGTGCCATCAGTGGCTGGACAGGAGGGAGCTCTGGGGCCAACGTCCTGACTTTC
>-|TRBJ1-2|TRBV6-1|TRBD1
CASSGVQGLWRDGYTF
TGTGCCAGCAGTGGCGTACAGGGGCTGTGGCGGGATGGCTACACCTTC
>-|TRBJ1-1|TRBV25-1|-
CASSRSGNTEAFF
TGTGCCAGCAGTAGATCCGGGAACACTGAAGCTTTCTTT
>-|TRBJ1-4|TRBV5-1|-
CASSLSARGESTNEKLFF
TGCGCCAGCAGCTTATCGGCCCGGGGAGAATCGACTAATGAAAAACTGTTTTTT
>few|TRBJ2-7|TRBV7-9|TRBD2
CASSLDTSGIYEQYF
TGTGCCAGCAGCCTCGATACTAGCGGAATATACGAGCAGTACTTC
>-|TRBJ2-7|TRBV5-4|-
CASSRSQGRPSYEQYF
TGTGCCAGCAGCCGCTCCCAGGGGCGACCTTCTTACGAGCAGTACTTC
>once|TRBJ2-7|TRBV6-1|TRBD2
CASTWGGTSYF
TGTGCCAGCACTTGGGGAGGGACTTCTTACTTC
>few|TRBJ1-3|TRBV6-5|-
CASSGGSGNTIYF
TGTGCCAGCAGCGGTGGCTCTGGAAACACCATATATTTT
>-|TRBJ2-5|TRBV7-8|TRBD2
CATALAGVGYF
TGTGCCACCGCACTAGCGGGAGTGGGGTACTTC
>-|TRBJ2-7|TRBV7-2|TRBD1
CASSSTRTGVAEQYF
TGTGCCAGCAGCTCTACCCGGACAGGGGTGGCCGAGCAGTACTTC
>-|TRBJ1-5|TRBV27|TRBD1
CASSLQGQGGGQPQHF
TGTGCCAGCAGTTTACAGGGACAGGGAGGCGGTCAGCCCCAGCATTTT
>-|TRBJ2-1|TRBV4-3|TRBD2
CASSQGDSGRSSYNEQFF
TGCGCCAGCAGCCAAGGCGATAGCGGGAGGAGCTCCTACAATGAGCAGTTCTTC
>-|TRBJ2-1|TRBV27|TRBD1
CASSFMPLTGYYNEQFF
TGTGCCAGCAGTTTCATGCCCCTGACAGGGTACTACAATGAGCAGTTCTTC
>once|TRBJ1-2|TRBV10-3|TRBD1
CATRTGGHGHLYGYTF
TGTGCCACCAGGACAGGGGGCCATGGACATCTATATGGCTACACCTTC
>few|TRBJ2-7|TRBV7-6|TRBD2
CASSLRASGADSSYEQYF
TGTGCCAGCAGCTTAAGGGCTAGCGGGGCTGACTCCTCCTACGAGCAGTACTTC
>-|TRBJ1-2|TRBV27|-
CASRFPYGGYTF
TGTGCCAGCAGGTTTCCCTATGGTGGCTACACCTTC
>-|TRBJ2-3|TRBV11-2|TRBD2
CASSFLAGAERDTQYF
TGTGCCAGCAGCTTCCTAGCGGGAGCGGAGAGGGATACGCAGTATTTT
>-|TRBJ2-5|TRBV4-3|TRBD2
CASSPRGGRAGGPGETQYF
TGCGCCAGCAGCCCCAGGGGCGGACGGGCGGGAGGGCCGGGGGAGACCCAGTACTTC
>few|TRBJ2-2|TRBV27|-
CASSPGKANTGELFF
TGTGCCAGCAGTCCGGGGAAAGCGAACACCGGGGAGCTGTTTTTT
>-|TRBJ2-2|TRBV29-1|-
CSVLGLSPGTGELFF
TGCAGCGTATTGGGTTTATCCCCGGGCACCGGGGAGCTGTTTTTT
>once|TRBJ2-7|TRBV28|-
CASSLGEEYEQYF
TGTGCCAGCAGTTTAGGGGAGGAATACGAGCAGTACTTC
>-|TRBJ2-1|TRBV5-8|-
CASSRRWLDSYNEQFF
TGTGCCAGCAGCCGGAGATGGCTCGACTCCTACAATGAGCAGTTCTTC
>few|TRBJ1-2|TRBV9|-
CASSPPGGYGYTF
TGTGCCAGCAGCCCCCCCGGAGGGTATGGCTACACCTTC
>-|TRBJ2-7|TRBV11-1|-
CASSLQGREQYF
TGTGCCAGCAGCTTACAGGGCAGGGAGCAGTACTTC
>-|TRBJ2-7|TRBV7-6|TRBD2
CASRPRAGIAGAYEQYF
TGTGCCAGCAGGCCCCGTGCGGGGATAGCGGGAGCCTACGAGCAGTACTTC
>-|TRBJ1-1|TRBV29-1|-
CSAQKLDSNTEAFF
TGCAGCGCCCAAAAACTAGATTCGAACACTGAAGCTTTCTTT
>few|TRBJ1-1|TRBV10-3|TRBD1
CAILPGQVPPVGTEAFF
TGTGCCATCCTCCCAGGACAGGTCCCCCCTGTTGGCACTGAAGCTTTCTTT
>-|TRBJ2-7|TRBV12-2|-
CASRFPREASGSSYEQYF
TGTGCAAGTCGCTTCCCCCGCGAGGCTAGCGGGAGCTCCTACGAGCAGTACTTC
>-|TRBJ2-5|TRBV28|TRBD1
CASSLWQGALTSKGTQYF
TGTGCCAGCAGTTTATGGCAGGGGGCTCTCACATCCAAGGGGACCCAGTACTTC
>-|TRBJ2-1|TRBV4-3|-
CASSLTRRRELCNEQFF
TGCGCCAGCAGCCTCACCAGGCGGAGGGAGTTGTGCAATGAGCAGTTCTTC
>-|TRBJ2-7|TRBV27|TRBD1
CASSSRQGAWEQYF
TGTGCCAGCAGTTCTAGACAGGGGGCATGGGAGCAGTACTTC